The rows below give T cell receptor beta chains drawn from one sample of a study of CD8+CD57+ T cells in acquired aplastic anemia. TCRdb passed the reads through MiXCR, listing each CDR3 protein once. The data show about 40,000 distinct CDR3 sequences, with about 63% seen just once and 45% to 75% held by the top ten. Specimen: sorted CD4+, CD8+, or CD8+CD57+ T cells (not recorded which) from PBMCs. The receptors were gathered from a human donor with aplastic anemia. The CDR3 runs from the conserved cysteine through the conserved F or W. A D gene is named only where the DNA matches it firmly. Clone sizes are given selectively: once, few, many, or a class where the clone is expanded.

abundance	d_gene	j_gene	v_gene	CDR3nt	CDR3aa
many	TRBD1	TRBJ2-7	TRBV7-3	TGTGCCAGCAGCTTATACGGGGTGGGGGACAGAGCCTACGAGCAGTACTTC	CASSLYGVGDRAYEQYF
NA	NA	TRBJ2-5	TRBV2	TGTGCCGTACGAGGGGACCAAGAGACCCAGTACTTC	CAVRGDQETQYF
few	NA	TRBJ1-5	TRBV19	TGTGCCAGTAGTTTCGAGACAGGACGTCAGCCCCAGCATTTT	CASSFETGRQPQHF
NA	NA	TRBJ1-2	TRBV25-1	TGTGCCAGCACTAAAAGCGGGGGGAGGGGTGGCTACACCTTC	CASTKSGGRGGYTF
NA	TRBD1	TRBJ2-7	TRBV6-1	TGTGCCAGCAGCCCGGGACAGAATTTCTACGAGCAGTACTTC	CASSPGQNFYEQYF
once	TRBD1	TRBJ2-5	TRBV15	TGTGCCACCAGCAGAGATTACGGACAGGGCCAAGAGACCCAGTACTTC	CATSRDYGQGQETQYF
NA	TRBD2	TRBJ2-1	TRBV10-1	TGTGCCAGCAGCGTAGCTAGGACTAGCGGGGCTGAGCAGTTCTTC	CASSVARTSGAEQFF
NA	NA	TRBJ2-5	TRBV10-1	TGCGCCAGCAGTGAGTCGATTGGTTGGGGGACCCAGTACTTC	CASSESIGWGTQYF
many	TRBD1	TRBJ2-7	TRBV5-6	TGTGCCAGCAGCAGCACAGGGGTGAGATACGAGCAGTACTTC	CASSSTGVRYEQYF
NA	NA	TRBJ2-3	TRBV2	TGTGCCAGCGGTGAAGTCTCCGCGGGGAGCACAGATACGCAGTATTTT	CASGEVSAGSTDTQYF
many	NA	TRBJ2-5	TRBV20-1	TGCAGTGCTACCCAGCCAGGGCCCCAAGAGACCCAGTACTTC	CSATQPGPQETQYF
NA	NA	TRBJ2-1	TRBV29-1	TGCAGCGTCCCACCCGGGCTAGCTTCCTACAATGAGCAGTTCTTC	CSVPPGLASYNEQFF
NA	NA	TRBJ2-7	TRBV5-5	TGTGCCAGCAGCCGAGCTGGCCAGCCCTACGAGCAGTACTTC	CASSRAGQPYEQYF
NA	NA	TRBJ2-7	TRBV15	TGTGCCACCAGAGGATCAGGGAGGCCGTCCTACGAGCAGTACTTC	CATRGSGRPSYEQYF
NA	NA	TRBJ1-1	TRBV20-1	TGCAGTGCTAGAAACACTGAAGCTTTCTTT	CSARNTEAFF
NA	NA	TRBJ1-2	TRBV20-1	TGCAGTGCTAGAGATCCGGCGGGCAATGGCTACACCTTC	CSARDPAGNGYTF
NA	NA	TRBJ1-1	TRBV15	TGTGCCACCAGCAGAGCCCTGGCCGATCCCGTTGAAGCTTTCTTT	CATSRALADPVEAFF
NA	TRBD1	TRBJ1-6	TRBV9	TGTGCCGGCAGCACCCGGGACAGGGTTTCACCCCTCCACTTT	CAGSTRDRVSPLHF
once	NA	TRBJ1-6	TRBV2	TGTGCCAGCAGTGGCCGGGAAGGGCGTGGGGCACCCCTCCACTTT	CASSGREGRGAPLHF
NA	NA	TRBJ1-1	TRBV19	TGTGCCAGTAGTCGTTGGGCTGAAGCTTTCTTT	CASSRWAEAFF
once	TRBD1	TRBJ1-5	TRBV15	TGTGCCACCAGCAGATTTCAGGGGGAGCAGCCCCAGCACTTT	CATSRFQGEQPQHF
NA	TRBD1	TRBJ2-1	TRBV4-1	TGCGCCAGCAGCCAAGATTTTGGGACAGGGTTCCCAGACAATGAGCAGTTCTTC	CASSQDFGTGFPDNEQFF
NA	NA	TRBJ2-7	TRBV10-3	TGTGCCATCAGTGTACAGGGCTCCGAGCAGTACTTC	CAISVQGSEQYF
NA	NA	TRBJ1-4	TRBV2	TGTGCCAGCAGCCCGCAGACAGTGAATGAAAAACTGTTTTTT	CASSPQTVNEKLFF
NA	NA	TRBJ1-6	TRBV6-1	TGTGCCAGCAGCTCAAGCCCGAGCTCCTATAATTCACCCCTCCACTTT	CASSSSPSSYNSPLHF
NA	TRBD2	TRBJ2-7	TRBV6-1	TGCGCCAGCAGCCCGGCTAGCGGGGGCGTCGAGCAGTACTTC	CASSPASGGVEQYF